This T cell receptor beta chain was documented in a study of blood T cell repertoires in COVID-19. As for the study in general: COVID-19 samples collected from the United States, Italy and Spain covered acute and convalescent phases. PBMCs, B-cell-depleted T cells, or T cells were the source of the cDNA or gDNA that made up the material.

Germline values: CDR1 ENHRY, CDR2 SYGVKD. The CDR3 consists of 15 residues. V lost 3 bases and J lost 8; bases outside the gene matches: 7. The assay was immunoSEQ multiplex PCR, and TCRdb's table has in-frame clones only and misses some. The sample carries approximately 66,000 clones, 70% to 90% recorded once. The sequence was collected from a man aged 55 to 70 with acute or convalescent COVID-19. Source material: peripheral blood. The V gene is TRBV10-3, the J gene TRBJ1-6; 7 bases match TRBD1. CDR3 bases: TGTGCCATCAGTGAAGCAGGGGGTCAGGATTCACCCCTCCACTTT. Encoded protein: CAISEAGGQDSPLHF.